The next 22 T cell receptor beta chains were all read from a single sample in a study of a mutant IDH1 vaccine in newly diagnosed glioma. Using immunoSEQ multiplex PCR, the repertoire was profiled, and TCRdb retains in-frame clones only, with some absent. The table lists tens of thousands of clones, roughly 80% of them singletons. Time point reported: baseline, week 1 (first vaccination visit). Indicated treatment: pre-vaccination baseline after standard-of-care therapy. Sequencing used PBMCs, obtained from a glioma patient treated with radiotherapy, temozolomide or both. These receptors originate from a man aged 18 to 29 with glioma.

This sequence joins TRBV7-6 and TRBJ1-1; a weak D match, TRBD1 (5 bases). Trimming took 5 bases from V and 0 from J, leaving 10 bases between them. Per germline, CDR1 SGHVS and CDR2 FNYEAQ. This CDR3 comprises 14 residues. CDR3 nucleotide sequence: TGTGCCAGCAGCAAACAGGATATGAACACTGAAGCTTTCTTT. It translates to CASSKQDMNTEAFF.

The genes are TRBV2 and TRBJ1-2; TRBD1 is a possible D gene (5 bases). The germline V gene encodes CDR1 SNHLY and CDR2 FYNNEI. The CDR3 runs 17 residues. V dropped 3 bases and J dropped 3 bases, with 20 bases sitting between them. The CDR3 loop reads CASSEGGVTITHYGYTF. The CDR3 DNA is TGTGCCAGCAGTGAGGGGGGGGTTACAATAACCCACTATGGCTACACCTTC.

CDR3 DNA sequence: TGCGCCAGCAGCCAAGTCGAGACAGGGGTTTACAATCAGCCCCAGCATTTT. This gives the protein CASSQVETGVYNQPQHF. The chain uses TRBV4-1 and TRBJ1-5, with 8 bases fitting TRBD1. Per germline, CDR1 MGHRA and CDR2 YSYEKL. The CDR3 totals 17 residues. V lost 1 base to trimming and J lost 3 bases; unmatched junction nucleotides: 8.

This chain links TRBV7-9 with TRBJ1-1; D may be TRBD1 (5 bases). The germline CDR1 and CDR2 sequences are SEHNR and FQNEAQ (reference sequence). V dropped 4 bases and J dropped 7 bases, with 13 bases sitting between them. The CDR3 is made up of 13 amino acids. CDR3 residues: CASSSDSLDEAFF. The CDR3 nucleotides read TGTGCCAGCAGCTCTGACAGTCTCGATGAAGCTTTCTTT. Full variable domain (remainder filled in from reference TRBV7-9 and TRBJ1-1): DTGVSQNPRHKITKRGQNVTFRCDPISEHNRLYWYRQTLGQGPEFLTYFQNEAQLEKSRLLSDRFSAERPKGSFSTLEIQRTEQGDSAMYLCASSSDSLDEAFFGQGTRLTVV.

This clone has a handful of counts. The chain is built from TRBV15 and TRBJ1-1; D is undetermined. The CDR3 extends over 13 amino acids. The germline V gene has CDR1 LNHNV and CDR2 YYDKDF (reference sequence). V gave up 0 bases and J gave up 5 bases, with 7 bases separating them. For the CDR3, the DNA is TGTGCCACCAGCAGAGATCTCATGACTGAAGCTTTCTTT. Its protein product is CATSRDLMTEAFF.

This chain links TRBV28 with TRBJ2-7; D is unresolved. Trimming removed 6 bases from V and 3 bases from J, with 9 bases in between. Germline-derived CDR1 and CDR2 are MDHEN and SYDVKM. The CDR3 is 12 residues long. The DNA for the CDR3 is TGTGCCAGCAGACTTGACGGCTACGAGCAGTACTTC. This sequence encodes CASRLDGYEQYF.

The chain is built from TRBV11-2 and TRBJ2-1; 9 bases fit TRBD2. Germline CDR1 and CDR2: SGHAT and FQNNGV. CDR3 size: 17 residues. V was clipped by 0 bases and J by 8 bases; unmatched bases: 11. CDR3 in DNA: TGTGCCAGCAGCTTAGATTTTGCGGCGGGAGGGCCGTATGAGCAGTTCTTC. It translates to CASSLDFAAGGPYEQFF.

The chain links TRBV4-3 to TRBJ2-7; D unclear. Trimming removed 4 bases from V and 4 bases from J, with 11 bases in between. The CDR3 has 13 residues. In germline, CDR1 is LGHNA, CDR2 YSLEER. The CDR3 spells CASSRTRTYEQYF. The CDR3 bases are TGCGCCAGCAGCCGGACCAGAACATACGAGCAGTACTTC.

This chain joins TRBV30 and TRBJ1-2; possibly TRBD1 for D (5 bases). Germline V gene lookup returns CDR1 GTSNPN and CDR2 SVGIG (reference sequence). The length of the CDR3 is 13 residues. V dropped 5 bases and J dropped 8 bases, with 18 bases sitting between them. CDR3 DNA: TGTGCCTGGGGGCAGTGGCAGGGCGGCGGCTACACCTTC. This gives the protein CAWGQWQGGGYTF.

This clone has a handful of counts. The chain combines TRBV6-6 with TRBJ1-1, with 7 bases lining up with TRBD1. CDR3 length: 13 amino acids. V shed 5 bases and J 6 bases; nucleotides not matched to a gene: 6. From germline, CDR1 is MNHNY and CDR2 SVGAGI (reference sequence). In DNA form, the CDR3 reads TGTGCCAGCAGTACAGGGGTTTGGGCTGAAGCTTTCTTT. Residues: CASSTGVWAEAFF.

CDR3 protein: CASSYRGTGANYGYTF. CDR3 nucleotide sequence: TGTGCCAGCAGTTACAGGGGGACAGGGGCTAACTATGGCTACACCTTC. V usage is TRBV6-5 and J usage is TRBJ1-2, with 10 positions matching TRBD1. Germline V gene sequence: CDR1 MNHEY, CDR2 SVGAGI. The junction had 3 bases not matched to a gene; V was cut back by 2 bases and J by 0 bases. The CDR3 is made up of 16 amino acids.

This clone occurred once. The chain couples TRBV2 to TRBJ1-5, with unresolved D. Germline V gene sequence: CDR1 SNHLY, CDR2 FYNNEI. Deletions cut 2 bases from V and 0 bases from J, with 20 bases between. The CDR3 consists of 19 residues. The CDR3 region has the DNA TGTGCCAGCAGTGAACATAACCTCAGGTTGACTTATAGCAATCAGCCCCAGCATTTT. Its translation is CASSEHNLRLTYSNQPQHF.

The genes are TRBV28 and TRBJ2-1; 10 nucleotides line up with TRBD2. Looked up from germline, CDR1 is MDHEN and CDR2 is SYDVKM. This CDR3 spans 15 amino acids. Unmatched junction bases numbered 7, after V lost 5 bases and J lost 6 bases. CDR3 coding DNA: TGTGCCAGCAGTACCAGGACTAGCGGTCGCAATGAGCAGTTCTTC. Protein product: CASSTRTSGRNEQFF.

This chain connects TRBV9 to TRBJ2-2, with TRBD1 matching over 7 bases. The germline V gene has CDR1 SGDLS and CDR2 YYNGEE. This CDR3 is built from 16 residues. V lost 4 bases, J lost 0 bases, and 6 bases stayed unmatched. This chain's CDR3 is CASSPGTASNTGELFF. DNA for the CDR3: TGTGCCAGCAGCCCGGGGACAGCTTCGAACACCGGGGAGCTGTTTTTT.

The chain carries TRBV29-1 and TRBJ1-2, with a tentative D call TRBD1 (6 bases). V shed 0 bases and J shed 4 bases, with 30 bases lying between them. CDR3 length equals 20 residues. The germline gives CDR1 SQVTM, CDR2 ANQGSEA. CDR3 amino acids: CSVEEGAGSEPGVVSYGYTF. As DNA, the CDR3 is TGCAGCGTTGAAGAGGGGGCAGGGTCCGAGCCGGGAGTGGTGAGCTATGGCTACACCTTC.

The chain employs TRBV27 and TRBJ2-7; TRBD2 is a possible D gene (5 bases). V lost 5 bases, J lost 6 bases, and 11 bases lay in between. The CDR3 covers 12 residues. Per the germline V gene, CDR1 is MNHEY and CDR2 is SMNVEV (reference sequence). In DNA form, the CDR3 reads TGTGCCAGCAGTCGTGAGGGCGGCGAGCAGTACTTC. It codes for CASSREGGEQYF.

CDR3 DNA: TGTGCCTGGAGTGTAGCCTACAATCAGCCCCAGCATTTT. Residues: CAWSVAYNQPQHF. This chain joins TRBV30 and TRBJ1-5, with D unclear. The CDR3 is made up of 13 amino acids. Germline lookup yields CDR1 GTSNPN and CDR2 SVGIG (reference sequence). V lost 0 bases, J lost 3 bases, and 6 bases lay in between.

The V call is TRBV7-9, the J call TRBJ1-2; D might be TRBD1 (5 bases). The V gene's germline CDR1 is SEHNR and CDR2 FQNEAQ (reference sequence). V lost 4 bases to trimming and J lost 2 bases, with 20 bases between them. CDR3 length equals 17 residues. The DNA for the CDR3 is TGTGCCAGCAGCTGGATTACCGGGACGGAGAGAAACTATGGCTACACCTTC. This sequence encodes CASSWITGTERNYGYTF.

This chain connects TRBV9 to TRBJ2-4; D is unresolved. Germline CDR1 is SGDLS and CDR2 is YYNGEE. The CDR3 is 15 residues long. V dropped 4 bases and J dropped 0 bases, with 11 bases sitting between them. The CDR3 sequence: CASSPLPVAKNIQYF. CDR3 DNA: TGTGCCAGCAGCCCACTGCCAGTAGCCAAAAACATTCAGTACTTC.

The gene calls are TRBV6-9 and TRBJ2-7; D is perhaps TRBD1 (6 bases). Per the germline V gene, CDR1 is MNHGY and CDR2 is SVAAGI. Trimming left V 2 bases short and J 5 bases short, with 10 bases between. This CDR3 contains 13 residues. The CDR3: CASSYADRHEQYF. The CDR3, as DNA: TGTGCCAGCAGTTATGCCGACAGGCACGAGCAGTACTTC.

This clone occurred once. The chain links TRBV5-1 to TRBJ2-1; D is perhaps TRBD1 or TRBD2 (5 bases each). Germline V lookup: CDR1 SGHRS, CDR2 YFSETQ. V dropped 3 bases and J dropped 16 bases, with 17 bases sitting between them. This CDR3 comprises 12 residues. The DNA for the CDR3 is TGCGCCAGCAGCTGGGACCGGGACCTCGGATTCTTC. This gives the protein CASSWDRDLGFF.

V is TRBV18 and J is TRBJ1-1, with a tentative D call TRBD1 (5 bases). Germline-derived CDR1 and CDR2 are KGHSH and LQKENI. CDR3 length equals 13 residues. V gave up 6 bases and J gave up 4 bases, with 12 bases separating them. The CDR3 spells CASSQGRTTEAFF. The CDR3 nucleotides are TGTGCCAGCTCGCAGGGCAGGACCACTGAAGCTTTCTTT.